This T cell receptor beta chain was found in a study of blood T cells in healthy people across ages. Study-level results: Fewer expanded clones and more diversity marked long-lived versus aged donors.

Drawing of peripheral blood yielded about 10 milliliters from each donor. Sample-barcoded 5' priming and a J-beta primer mix drove a second PCR of roughly 6 to 12 cycles. One entry per CDR3 protein, called by TCRdb with MiXCR from the 5' RACE reads. This repertoire shows 700,000 to 850,000 distinct CDR3 sequences, less than 70% found once; its top ten account for roughly two fifths. A word on this clonotype: Its antigen is still unknown.

Input material: blood. This sequence originates from an elderly man in good health.

The CDR3 DNA reads TGCGCCAGCAGCTTGCGACTAGCGGGAGGTCGGACCGGGGAGCTGTTTTTT. It is translated as CASSLRLAGGRTGELFF. The chain uses TRBV5-1 and TRBJ2-2; 13 nucleotides match TRBD2. V trimming: 1 base; J trimming: 5 bases; junction bases outside the gene matches: 5. The CDR3 loop spans 17 amino acids. Per the germline V gene, CDR1 is SGHRS and CDR2 is YFSETQ.